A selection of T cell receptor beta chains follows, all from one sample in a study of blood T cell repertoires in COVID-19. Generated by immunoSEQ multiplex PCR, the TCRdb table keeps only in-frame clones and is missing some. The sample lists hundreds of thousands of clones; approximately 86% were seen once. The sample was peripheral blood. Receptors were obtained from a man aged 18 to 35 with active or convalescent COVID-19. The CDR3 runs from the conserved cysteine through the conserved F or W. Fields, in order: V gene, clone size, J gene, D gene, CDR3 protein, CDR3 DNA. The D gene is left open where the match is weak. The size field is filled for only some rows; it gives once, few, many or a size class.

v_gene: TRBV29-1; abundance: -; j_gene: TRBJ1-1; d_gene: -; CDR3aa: CSVVRGTEAFF; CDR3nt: TGCAGCGTAGTACGGGGGACTGAAGCTTTCTTT
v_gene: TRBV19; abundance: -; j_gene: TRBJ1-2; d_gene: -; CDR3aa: CASSMRQGYGYTF; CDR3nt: TGTGCCAGTAGTATGAGGCAGGGGTACGGCTACACCTTC
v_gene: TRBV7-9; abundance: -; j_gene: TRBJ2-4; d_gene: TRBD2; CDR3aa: CASSSDSGGASKNIQYF; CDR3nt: TGTGCCAGCAGCTCAGATAGCGGGGGGGCCTCCAAAAACATTCAGTACTTC
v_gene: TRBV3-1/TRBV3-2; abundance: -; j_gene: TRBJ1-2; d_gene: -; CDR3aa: CASSQDGDRRGYGYTF; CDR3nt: TGTGCCAGCAGCCAAGATGGTGACAGAAGAGGCTATGGCTACACCTTC
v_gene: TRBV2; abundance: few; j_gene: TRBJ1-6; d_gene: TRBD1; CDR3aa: CASRGQVGSLHF; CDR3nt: TGTGCCAGCAGGGGACAGGTCGGATCCCTCCACTTT
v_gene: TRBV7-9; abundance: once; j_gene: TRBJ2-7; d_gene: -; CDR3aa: CASSPRYRVEQYF; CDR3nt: TGTGCCAGCAGCCCCCGATACAGGGTCGAGCAGTACTTC
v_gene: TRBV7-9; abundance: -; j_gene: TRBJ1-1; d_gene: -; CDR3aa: CASSLLGVPNTEAFF; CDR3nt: TGTGCCAGCAGCTTATTAGGGGTTCCAAACACTGAAGCTTTCTTT
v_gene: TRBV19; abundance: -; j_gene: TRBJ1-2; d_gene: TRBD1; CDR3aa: CASSSPGGAYGYTF; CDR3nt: TGTGCCAGTAGTTCCCCAGGGGGCGCCTATGGCTACACCTTC
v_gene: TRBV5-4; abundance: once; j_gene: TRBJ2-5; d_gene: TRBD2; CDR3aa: CASSRTSKETQYF; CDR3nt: TGTGCCAGCAGCAGGACTAGTAAAGAGACCCAGTACTTC
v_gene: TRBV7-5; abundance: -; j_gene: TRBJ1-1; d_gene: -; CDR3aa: CARNQKKQGRKTEAFF; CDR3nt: TGTGCCAGAAACCAAAAAAAACAGGGGAGGAAAACTGAAGCTTTCTTT
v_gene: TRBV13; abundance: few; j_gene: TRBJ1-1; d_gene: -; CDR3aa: CASSLGVQGNTEAFF; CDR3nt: TGTGCCAGCAGCTTAGGTGTACAGGGGAACACTGAAGCTTTCTTT
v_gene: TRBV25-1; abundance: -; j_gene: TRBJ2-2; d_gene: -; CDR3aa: CASSEVTGTGELFF; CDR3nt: TGTGCCAGCAGTGAGGTCACAGGCACCGGGGAGCTGTTTTTT